A single sample gave rise to the 15 T cell receptor beta chains below, sequenced in a study of T cells in localized non-small cell lung cancer. Method: immunoSEQ multiplex PCR; TCRdb's copy keeps in-frame clones and lacks some. Seen here are about 40,000 clones, around 87% observed once, and the top ten hold almost 6.5%. Sample: peripheral blood, taken before any cancer treatment. The receptors shown here come from a man aged 40-75 years with stage I lung adenocarcinoma.

The chain combines TRBV10-3 with TRBJ1-2, with D perhaps TRBD1 (6 bases). Deletions cut 2 bases from V and 4 bases from J, with 14 bases between. Germline lookup yields CDR1 ENHRY and CDR2 SYGVKD. This CDR3 is 15 amino acids long. CDR3 protein: CAISEGQRGGYGYTF. As DNA, the CDR3 is TGTGCCATCAGTGAGGGACAGAGAGGAGGCTATGGCTACACCTTC.

In DNA form, the CDR3 reads TGTGCCAGCTCACCCCCCCGAGCGAGCACAGATACGCAGTATTTT. Translating gives CASSPPRASTDTQYF. V usage is TRBV18 and J usage is TRBJ2-3; D is uncertain. CDR3 length: 15 residues. Germline CDR1 and CDR2: KGHSH and LQKENI. Between the trimmed V and J ends, which lost 3 bases and 0 bases, there was a span of 10 bases. Combining the CDR3 with reference TRBV18 and TRBJ2-3 gives the whole variable domain NAGVMQNPRHLVRRRGQEARLRCSPMKGHSHVYWYRQLPEEGLKFMVYLQKENIIDESGMPKERFSAEFPKEGPSILRIQQVVRGDSAAYFCASSPPRASTDTQYFGPGTRLTVL.

The chain carries TRBV7-9 and TRBJ2-7; TRBD1 or TRBD2 may be the D gene (7 bases each). The CDR3 sequence is 16 residues long. The V and J ends lost 3 bases and 5 bases respectively, with 20 bases between them. Germline values: CDR1 SEHNR, CDR2 FQNEAQ (reference sequence). CDR3 DNA: TGTGCCAGCAGCTTTGTGACAGGGAGGGAGGCTCACGAGCAGTACTTC. It translates to CASSFVTGREAHEQYF.

The chain recombines TRBV27 with TRBJ1-2; 7 nucleotides agree with TRBD1. Germline trimming cut 4 bases from V and 5 bases from J; bases unmatched to any gene: 4. Germline CDR1 reads MNHEY; CDR2 reads SMNVEV (reference sequence). This CDR3 region has 13 residues. DNA for the CDR3: TGTGCCAGCAGTTCAGACAGGGCGTATGGCTACACCTTC. Its translation is CASSSDRAYGYTF.

The chain joins TRBV2 to TRBJ2-7; the D is unclear. Germline loops: CDR1 SNHLY, CDR2 FYNNEI. CDR3 size: 14 residues. The V gene lost 1 base and the J gene lost 0 bases, with 7 bases spanning the gap. The CDR3 nucleotides are TGTGCCAGCAGTGAAGGGACGGCCTCCTACGAGCAGTACTTC. As protein: CASSEGTASYEQYF.

This chain uses TRBV25-1 with TRBJ1-2, with D unclear. The germline gives CDR1 MGHDK, CDR2 SYGVNS. V lost 1 base, J lost 4 bases, and 10 bases lay in between. CDR3 length equals 14 residues. In nucleotides, the CDR3 is TGTGCCAGCAGTGAATCAGGCAGGTTCTATGGCTACACCTTC. Its translation: CASSESGRFYGYTF.

The chain has TRBV10-1 and TRBJ2-2; D remains ambiguous. The CDR3 runs 13 residues. V dropped 6 bases and J dropped 3 bases, with 8 bases sitting between them. The germline V gene has CDR1 WNHNN and CDR2 SYGVQD (reference sequence). The CDR3 DNA sequence: TGCGCCAGCAGAAGCCCCTACACCGGGGAGCTGTTTTTT. It yields the protein CASRSPYTGELFF.

The V and J genes are TRBV28 and TRBJ2-7; possible D gene TRBD1, 5 bases. With 6 bases removed from V and 4 bases from J, the gap between germline ends came to 22 bases. The germline gives CDR1 MDHEN, CDR2 SYDVKM. The CDR3 sequence is 16 residues long. The CDR3 region has the DNA TGTGCCAGCAGATCGTCCGCAGGGTTCCCTTTTTACGAGCAGTACTTC. Translating gives CASRSSAGFPFYEQYF.

This clone was picked up a small number of times. The chain is built from TRBV7-9 and TRBJ1-4; D unclear. The length of the CDR3 is 15 residues. With 3 bases removed from V and 6 bases from J, the gap between germline ends came to 14 bases. Germline CDR1 is SEHNR and CDR2 is FQNEAQ (reference sequence). In DNA, the CDR3 is TGTGCCAGCAGCTTGGTCCCCCGGCGGGATGAAAAACTGTTTTTT. Translated, it gives CASSLVPRRDEKLFF.

The gene calls are TRBV7-9 and TRBJ2-7; 8 positions agree with TRBD1. This CDR3 region has 15 residues. CDR1 and CDR2 from the germline V gene are SEHNR and FQNEAQ (reference sequence). The trim removed 3 bases at V and 1 base at J, leaving 5 bases unmatched. CDR3 in amino acids: CASSFWDRKSYEQYF. The CDR3 nucleotides read TGTGCCAGCAGCTTCTGGGACAGGAAATCCTACGAGCAGTACTTC.

The J gene is TRBJ1-3, the V gene TRBV20-1; D uncertain. The ends were cut back, 0 bases at V and 8 bases at J, with 5 bases in the middle. The V gene's germline CDR1 is DFQATT and CDR2 SNEGSKA (reference sequence). The CDR3 consists of 11 residues. The CDR3 region has the DNA TGCAGTGCTAGAGAGGGCTACACCATATATTTT. It is translated as CSAREGYTIYF.

This chain links TRBV6-5 with TRBJ2-1; possible D gene TRBD1, 5 bases. Germline CDR1 reads MNHEY; CDR2 reads SVGAGI. CDR3 size: 12 residues. Trimming cost V 8 bases and J 3 bases, with 8 bases left between them. CDR3 protein: CASQGYYNEQFF. The CDR3 DNA reads as TGTGCCAGCCAGGGATACTACAATGAGCAGTTCTTC.

The count of this clone is one. The chain employs TRBV5-1 and TRBJ2-7; no firm D call. V dropped 5 bases and J dropped 0 bases, with 9 bases sitting between them. Germline assignment: CDR1 SGHRS and CDR2 YFSETQ. CDR3 size: 13 residues. The CDR3 here is CASRDVHSYEQYF. The CDR3, as DNA: TGCGCCAGCAGAGACGTGCACTCCTACGAGCAGTACTTC.

The gene calls are TRBV7-2 and TRBJ2-1; 10 bases are a match to TRBD2. Unmatched junction bases numbered 4, after V lost 2 bases and J lost 6 bases. The germline V gene has CDR1 SGHTA and CDR2 FQGNSA. The CDR3 runs to 15 residues. CDR3 amino acids: CASSLLAGVINEQFF. The CDR3 DNA reads as TGTGCCAGCAGCTTACTAGCGGGAGTTATCAATGAGCAGTTCTTC.

The chain combines TRBV7-2 with TRBJ2-2; 8 positions match TRBD2. This CDR3 is 17 amino acids long. Germline V lookup: CDR1 SGHTA, CDR2 FQGNSA. V lost 2 bases, J lost 4 bases, and 9 bases stayed unmatched. Here the CDR3 reads CASSLFHGTSRTGELFF. The CDR3 DNA reads as TGTGCCAGCAGCTTATTCCATGGGACTAGTCGCACCGGGGAGCTGTTTTTT.